This T cell receptor (beta chain) was obtained from a study of blood T cell repertoires in COVID-19. On the study more broadly: The cDNA or gDNA used as material had been derived from T cells, B-cell-depleted T cells, or PBMCs.

The method was immunoSEQ multiplex PCR; TCRdb's version includes in-frame clones alone and lacks a portion of them. Found here are around 420,000 clones, around 90% of them singletons; the top ten hold roughly 2%. The germline gives CDR1 SGHTA, CDR2 FQGNSA. CDR3 length: 15 residues. With 3 bases clipped from V and 3 bases from J, the junction kept 5 bases outside the gene matches. Researchers sorted participants into cohorts using their self-reported clinical history. V gene TRBV7-2 combines with J gene TRBJ1-5, with TRBD1 matching 7 bases. The receptor was isolated from a woman aged 40 to 50 with acute COVID-19. Sequencing input: PBMCs or T cells enriched from blood (not recorded which). This CDR3 is CASSFEGAFNQPQHF. CDR3 in DNA: TGTGCCAGCAGCTTTGAGGGGGCGTTCAATCAGCCCCAGCATTTT. The whole variable domain, remainder taken from reference TRBV7-2 and TRBJ1-5, is GAGVSQSPSNKVTEKGKDVELRCDPISGHTALYWYRQSLGQGLEFLIYFQGNSAPDKSGLPSDRFSAERTGGSVSTLTIQRTQQEDSAVYLCASSFEGAFNQPQHFGDGTRLSIL.